This T cell receptor beta chain was identified in a study of blood T cell repertoires in COVID-19. Generated by immunoSEQ multiplex PCR, the TCRdb table keeps only in-frame clones and is missing some. This table has a few hundred thousand clones, about 86% appearing once. The sequence was obtained from a man older than 75 with acute or convalescent COVID-19. Sequences were obtained from peripheral blood.

CDR3 sequence: CASSLTGGHREKLFF. The CDR3 DNA reads TGTGCCAGCAGCCTGACAGGGGGCCATCGCGAAAAACTGTTTTTT. The chain employs TRBV6-5 and TRBJ1-4, with 10 nucleotides matching TRBD1. V lost 6 bases and J lost 8; bases outside the gene matches: 9. Per the germline V gene, CDR1 is MNHEY and CDR2 is SVGAGI. CDR3 size: 15 residues.